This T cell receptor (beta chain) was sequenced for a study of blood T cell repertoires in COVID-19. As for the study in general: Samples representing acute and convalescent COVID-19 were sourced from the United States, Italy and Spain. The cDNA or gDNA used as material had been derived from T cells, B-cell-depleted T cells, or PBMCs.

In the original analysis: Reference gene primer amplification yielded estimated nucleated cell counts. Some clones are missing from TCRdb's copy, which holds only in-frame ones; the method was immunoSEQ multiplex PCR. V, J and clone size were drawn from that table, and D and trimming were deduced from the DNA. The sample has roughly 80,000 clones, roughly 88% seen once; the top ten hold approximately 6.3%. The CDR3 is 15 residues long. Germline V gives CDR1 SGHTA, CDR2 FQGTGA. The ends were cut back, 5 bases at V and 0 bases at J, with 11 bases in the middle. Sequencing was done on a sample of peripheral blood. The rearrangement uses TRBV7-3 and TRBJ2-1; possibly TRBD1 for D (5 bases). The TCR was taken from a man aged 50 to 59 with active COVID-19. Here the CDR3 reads CASSPDSFSYNEQFF. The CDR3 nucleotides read TGTGCCAGCAGCCCAGACAGTTTCTCCTACAATGAGCAGTTCTTC.